Listed below are T cell receptor beta chains from one sample, sequenced in a study of cytomegalovirus exposure and HLA in healthy donors. Repertoires were generated with immunoSEQ multiplex PCR, while TCRdb's copy carries only in-frame clones and drops some. The sample lists 150,000 to 200,000 clones, approximately 83% occurring once. Material for sequencing was PBMCs. The receptor source for this set is a man between 18 and 29 years old in good health and CMV-seropositive. CDR3s include the opening cysteine and the closing phenylalanine or tryptophan.

j_gene	v_gene	CDR3aa
TRBJ1-1	TRBV28	CASSLFREAFF
TRBJ2-5	TRBV6-1	CASSTGVETQYF
TRBJ2-7	TRBV7-2	CASSLAGTDYEQYF
TRBJ2-1	TRBV7-6	CASSLLAVNEQFF
TRBJ1-1	TRBV30	CAWSVLSTGGRDTEAFF
TRBJ2-3	TRBV7-2	CASSFEGGHTQYF
TRBJ2-7	TRBV5-1	CASSLGDLGYEQYF
TRBJ2-7	TRBV6-1	CATVKQAPPYEQYF
TRBJ1-2	TRBV9	CASSGTGGGYGYTF
TRBJ1-2	TRBV7-2	CASSYYAGGYTF